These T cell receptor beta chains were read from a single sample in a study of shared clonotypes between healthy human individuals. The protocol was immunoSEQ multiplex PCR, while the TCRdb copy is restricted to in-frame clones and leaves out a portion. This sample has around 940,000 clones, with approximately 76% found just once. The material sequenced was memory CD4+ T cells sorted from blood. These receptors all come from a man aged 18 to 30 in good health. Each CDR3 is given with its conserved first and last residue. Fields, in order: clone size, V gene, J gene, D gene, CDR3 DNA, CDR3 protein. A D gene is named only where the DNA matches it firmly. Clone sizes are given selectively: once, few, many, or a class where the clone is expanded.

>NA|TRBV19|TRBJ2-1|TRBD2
TGTGCCAGTACCAGGACTAGCGAAGGCTACAATGAGCAGTTCTTC
CASTRTSEGYNEQFF
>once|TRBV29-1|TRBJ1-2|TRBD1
TGCAGCGGTACGGAGACAGGGGGTGGCTACACCTTC
CSGTETGGGYTF
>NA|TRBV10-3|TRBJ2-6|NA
TGTGCCATCAGTGACGCCAAAGACACTGGGGCCAACGTCCTGACTTTC
CAISDAKDTGANVLTF
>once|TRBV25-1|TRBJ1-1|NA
TGTGCCAGCAGGTCACAGGGAAAATTCACTGGAGCTTTCTTT
CASRSQGKFTGAFF
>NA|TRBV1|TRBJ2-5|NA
TGCACCAGCAGCCAAGATAGCGAGCGGGAAAGCTTTGAGACCCAGTACTTC
CTSSQDSERESFETQYF
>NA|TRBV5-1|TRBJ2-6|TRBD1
TGCGCCAGCAGCTTGGCGGGACAGGGCCCATCCGGGGCCAACGTCCTGACTTTC
CASSLAGQGPSGANVLTF
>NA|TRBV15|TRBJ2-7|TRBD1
TGTGCCACCAGCAGAGTGGCAGGGGGCTACGAGCAGTACTTC
CATSRVAGGYEQYF
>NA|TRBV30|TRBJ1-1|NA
TGTGCCTGGAGTGAATTTTTACGTTCTGATTTT
CAWSEFLRSDF
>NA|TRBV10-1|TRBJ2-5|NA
TGCGCCAGCAGTGAGTCTTACAGTCAAGAGACCCAGTACTTC
CASSESYSQETQYF
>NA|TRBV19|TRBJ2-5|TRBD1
TGTGCCAGTAGTATAGTGGACAGGTTGGGTGAGACCCAGTACTTC
CASSIVDRLGETQYF
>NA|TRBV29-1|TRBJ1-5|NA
TGCAGCGCCCAGGGTCCCGATCAGCCCCAGCATTTT
CSAQGPDQPQHF
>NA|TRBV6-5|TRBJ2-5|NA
TGTGCCAGCAGATCTACACCGTTGAGTGAGACCCAGTACTTC
CASRSTPLSETQYF
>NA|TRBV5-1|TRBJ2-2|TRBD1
TGCGCCAGCAGCTCGGACAGGGTAGGCGGGGAGCTGTTTTTT
CASSSDRVGGELFF
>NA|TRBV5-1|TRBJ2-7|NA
TGCGCCAGCAGCCCATCCAATCCTGCCTACGAGCAGTACTTC
CASSPSNPAYEQYF
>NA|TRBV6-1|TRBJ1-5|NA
TGTGCCAGCAGTGAAACGGGGATCCAGCCCCAGCATTTT
CASSETGIQPQHF
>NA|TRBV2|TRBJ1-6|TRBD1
TGTGCCAGCAGGGGGGACAGCGGGGGTTCACCCCTCCACTTT
CASRGDSGGSPLHF
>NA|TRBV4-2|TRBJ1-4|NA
TGTGCCAGCAGCCCCGGGCCCTCAGGGTGGGCGGCTAATGAAAAACTGTTTTTT
CASSPGPSGWAANEKLFF
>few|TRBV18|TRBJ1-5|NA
TGTGCCAGCTCAAAGGAGCATAGCAATCAGCCCCAGCATTTT
CASSKEHSNQPQHF
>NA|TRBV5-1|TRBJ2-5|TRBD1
TGCGCCAGCAGCTCACTCTCGGGACAGGGTATGACGGGCGAGACCCAGTACTTC
CASSSLSGQGMTGETQYF
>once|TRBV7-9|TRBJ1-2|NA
TGTGCCAGCAGCATTATATGGGTCACGGGACACGCGTCTAACTATGGCTACACCTTC
CASSIIWVTGHASNYGYTF
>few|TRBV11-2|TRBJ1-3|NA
TGTGCCAGCAGCTCATCACTACGGGCGTCTGGAAACACCATATATTTT
CASSSSLRASGNTIYF
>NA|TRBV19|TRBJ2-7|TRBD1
TGTGCCAGTAGTATCTGGGGACAGGCGGGAGAGCAGTACTTC
CASSIWGQAGEQYF
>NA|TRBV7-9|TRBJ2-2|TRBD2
TGTGCCAGCAGACCTAGCGGGAGGGCCACCGGGGAGCTGTTTTTT
CASRPSGRATGELFF
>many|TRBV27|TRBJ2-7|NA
TGTGCCAGCAAGGGGCCCCAATACGAGCAGTACTTC
CASKGPQYEQYF
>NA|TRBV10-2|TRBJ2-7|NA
TGCGCCAGCAGTGACACCCAGGGGGGGATCCACGAGCAGTACTTC
CASSDTQGGIHEQYF
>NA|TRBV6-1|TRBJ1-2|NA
TGTGCCAGCAGTGAGCAGGGCGACTATGGCTACACCTTC
CASSEQGDYGYTF
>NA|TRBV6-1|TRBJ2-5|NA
TGTGCCAGCAGCCGCGCCGCGGGACCCAAGACCCAGTACTTC
CASSRAAGPKTQYF
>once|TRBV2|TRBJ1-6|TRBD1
TGTGCCAAGGGTGGACAGGGGGCCTACTATAATTCACCCCTCCACTTT
CAKGGQGAYYNSPLHF
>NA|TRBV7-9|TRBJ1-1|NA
TGTGCCAGCAGCTTAAAGACAGGTTCTCCCACGAACACTGAAGCTTTCTTT
CASSLKTGSPTNTEAFF
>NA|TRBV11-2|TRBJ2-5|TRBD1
TGTGCCAGCAGCCCGCGGACAGGAAGAATCCAAGAGACCCAGTACTTC
CASSPRTGRIQETQYF
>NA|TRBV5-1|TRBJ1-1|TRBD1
TGCGCCAGCAGCTTGGGCCCAGGGGGCTTGACTGAAGCTTTCTTT
CASSLGPGGLTEAFF
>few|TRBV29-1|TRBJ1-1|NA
TGCAGCGTCCGAGTTGACAGTTTATTAACTTTCTTT
CSVRVDSLLTFF
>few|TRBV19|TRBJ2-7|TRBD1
TGTGCCAGTAGTAGGGACAGGGGGCACGAGCAGTACTTC
CASSRDRGHEQYF
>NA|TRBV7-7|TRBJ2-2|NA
TGTGCTAGCACCCCTCGTCATAACACCGGGGAGCTGTTTTTT
CASTPRHNTGELFF
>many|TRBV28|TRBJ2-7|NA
TGTGCCAGCAGTTCGTCTACGGGGCAGTACTTC
CASSSSTGQYF
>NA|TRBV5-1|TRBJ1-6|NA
TGCGCCAGCAGCTCAGTCAGTTACAGTGGTTCACCCCTCCACTTT
CASSSVSYSGSPLHF
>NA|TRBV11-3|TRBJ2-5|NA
TGTGCCAGCAGCTCTAGGGGGGAGACCCAGTACTTC
CASSSRGETQYF
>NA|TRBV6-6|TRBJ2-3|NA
TGTGCCAGCAGTGATCTAAGGGGGGGGACAGATACGCAGTATTTT
CASSDLRGGTDTQYF
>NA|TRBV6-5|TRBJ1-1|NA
TGTGCCAGCAACACGAGACAGGAGAACACTGAAGCTTTCTTT
CASNTRQENTEAFF
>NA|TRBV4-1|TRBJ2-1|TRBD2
TGCGCCAGCAGCCTCCTAGCGGGGGGTTCCTATGAGCAGTTCTTC
CASSLLAGGSYEQFF
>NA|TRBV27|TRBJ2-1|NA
TGTGCCAGCAGTTACGACCGGCCCCGGGCTGAGCAGTTCTTC
CASSYDRPRAEQFF
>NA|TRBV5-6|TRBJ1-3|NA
TGTGCCAGCAGCTCCTCCGGCCACTCTGGAAACACCATATATTTT
CASSSSGHSGNTIYF
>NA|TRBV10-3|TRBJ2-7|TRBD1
TGTGCCATCAGATGGACAGGGGCCAGGTCCGAGCAGTACTTC
CAIRWTGARSEQYF
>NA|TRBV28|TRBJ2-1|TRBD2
TGTGCCAGCAGTGGAGTAGCGGGGGGGAATTACAATGAGCAGTTCTTC
CASSGVAGGNYNEQFF
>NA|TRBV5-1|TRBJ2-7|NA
TGCGCCAGCAGCTTCCAAGCGGGCTACGAGCAGTACTTC
CASSFQAGYEQYF
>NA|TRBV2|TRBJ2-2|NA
TGTGCCAGCAGTGTGGACAGCCCGAACACCGGGGAGCTGTTTTTT
CASSVDSPNTGELFF
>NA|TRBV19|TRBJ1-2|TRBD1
TGTGCCAGTACCGCACAGGGGGCGTATGGCTACACCTTC
CASTAQGAYGYTF
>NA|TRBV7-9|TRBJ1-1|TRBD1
TGTGCCAGCACCCTCGAGGGGGCTCGGGCTTTCTTT
CASTLEGARAFF
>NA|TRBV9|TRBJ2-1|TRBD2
TGTGCCAGCAGCGTAGAACTAGCGGGGTCGAGCTCCTACAATGAGCAGTTCTTC
CASSVELAGSSSYNEQFF
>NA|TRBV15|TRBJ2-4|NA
TGTGCCACCAGCAGAGAGGGGGCCCCAATACTAGCCAAAAACATTCAGTACTTC
CATSREGAPILAKNIQYF
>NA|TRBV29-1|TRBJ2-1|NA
TGCAGCGTTCTGGAGGCAGGGGAGTTCTTC
CSVLEAGEFF
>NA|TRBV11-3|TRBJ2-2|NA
TGTGCCAGCAGCACAGGAGAACCTACCGGGGAGCTGTTTTTT
CASSTGEPTGELFF
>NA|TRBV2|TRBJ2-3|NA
TGTGCCAGCAGTGTGGTGGATACGCAGTATTTT
CASSVVDTQYF
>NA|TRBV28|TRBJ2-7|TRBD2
TGTGCCAGCAGCTCGACTAGCGGGGCCTACGAGCAGTACTTC
CASSSTSGAYEQYF
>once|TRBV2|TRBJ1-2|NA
TGTGCCAGCACTTCCCAAGGAGGGGTCTATGGCTACACCTTC
CASTSQGGVYGYTF
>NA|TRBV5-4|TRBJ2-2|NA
TGTGCCAGCAGCCCAGGGGGCGGGAGGGGACCCGGGGAGCTGTTTTTT
CASSPGGGRGPGELFF
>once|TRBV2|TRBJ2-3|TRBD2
TGTGCCAGCACCCAAGGGTGGGCGGGAGGAGGCACAGATACGCAGTATTTT
CASTQGWAGGGTDTQYF